One and the same sample provided the 9 T cell receptor beta chains below, sequenced in a study of blood T cell repertoires in COVID-19. Some clones are missing from TCRdb's copy, which holds only in-frame ones; the method was immunoSEQ multiplex PCR. Among approximately 450,000 clones listed, 80% to 90% were seen once. The sample consisted of peripheral blood. The receptor set was obtained from a woman aged 25 to 39 with acute or convalescent COVID-19.

The chain recombines TRBV6-2 or TRBV6-3 with TRBJ2-7, with D uncertain. In germline, CDR1 is MNHEY, CDR2 SVGEGT. Trimming took off 0 bases at V and 3 bases at J, with 9 bases between the two ends. The CDR3 consists of 14 residues. CDR3: CASSYSRGIYEQYF. The CDR3 DNA is TGTGCCAGCAGTTACTCCCGCGGCATCTACGAGCAGTACTTC.

This sequence joins TRBV5-6 and TRBJ1-5, with D possibly being TRBD1 (6 bases). CDR3 length equals 16 residues. Germline V gives CDR1 SGHDT, CDR2 YYEEEE. Deletions cut 1 base from V and 5 bases from J, with 16 bases between. CDR3 protein: CASSLTPGHTDQPQHF. Here the CDR3 DNA reads TGTGCCAGCAGCTTGACTCCGGGACATACCGATCAGCCCCAGCATTTT.

V gene TRBV3-1 (or the pseudogene TRBV3-2) combines with J gene TRBJ1-2, with D unresolved. This CDR3 is built from 15 residues. CDR1 is LGHDT, CDR2 YNNKEL, per germline (reference sequence). Trimming shortened V by 0 bases and J by 5 bases, and 13 bases separated the two germline ends. Written as DNA, the CDR3 is TGTGCCAGCAGCCAAGATTTAGACACGCATTATGGCTACACCTTC. Its translation: CASSQDLDTHYGYTF.

The rearrangement links TRBV4-1 to TRBJ1-5, with D uncertain. The CDR3 covers 15 residues. Germline loops: CDR1 MGHRA, CDR2 YSYEKL. Trimming pared 1 base from V and 3 bases from J, leaving 10 bases between. The chain's CDR3 is CASSQGAQFNQPQHF. CDR3 coding DNA: TGCGCCAGCAGCCAAGGGGCGCAGTTCAATCAGCCCCAGCATTTT.

The chain couples TRBV20-1 to TRBJ2-1, with 13 bases aligning to TRBD2. The CDR3 totals 16 residues. Germline trimming cut 3 bases from V and 3 bases from J; bases unmatched to any gene: 5. CDR1 is DFQATT and CDR2 is SNEGSKA in the germline V gene (reference sequence). The CDR3 sequence is CSASSLAGGHYNEQFF. The CDR3 region has the DNA TGCAGTGCTAGTTCACTAGCGGGGGGGCACTACAATGAGCAGTTCTTC.

For the CDR3, the DNA is TGTGCCTTCGTTCGGGGTCACGGGGAGCTGTTTTTT. Protein product: CAFVRGHGELFF. The chain employs TRBV30 and TRBJ2-2, with D perhaps TRBD2 (5 bases). Looked up from germline, CDR1 is GTSNPN and CDR2 is SVGIG (reference sequence). The CDR3 length is 12 residues. V lost 7 bases, J lost 7 bases, and 13 bases lay in between.

V and J are TRBV24-1 and TRBJ2-3; 8 nucleotides agree with TRBD1. This CDR3 is built from 14 residues. From germline, CDR1 is KGHDR and CDR2 SFDVKD. Trimming took 4 bases from V and 4 from J; bases not matched to a gene: 3. The CDR3 DNA reads as TGTGCCACCAGTGACTCACAGGGGGCAGATACGCAGTATTTT. Protein: CATSDSQGADTQYF.

V and J are TRBV28 and TRBJ2-7; 9 bases are shared with TRBD1. Germline trimming cut 6 bases from V and 6 bases from J; bases unmatched to any gene: 9. The germline V gene encodes CDR1 MDHEN and CDR2 SYDVKM. This CDR3 region has 14 residues. CDR3: CASSTGTGSREQYF. In DNA form, the CDR3 reads TGTGCCAGCAGCACCGGGACAGGGAGTCGCGAGCAGTACTTC.

The J gene is TRBJ2-7, the V gene TRBV5-6; D possibly corresponds to TRBD1 (6 bases). The germline CDR1 and CDR2 sequences are SGHDT and YYEEEE. With 4 bases removed from V and 4 bases from J, the gap between germline ends came to 9 bases. The CDR3 contains 12 residues. The DNA for the CDR3 is TGTGCCAGCAGCGGACAGAGGTACGAGCAGTACTTC. Protein product: CASSGQRYEQYF.